A selection of T cell receptor beta chains follows, all from one sample in a study of brain T cells in children with intractable seizures. Clones were sequenced by immunoSEQ multiplex PCR, and TCRdb holds only the in-frame ones, with some missing. The sample contains around 80,000 clones, about 93% of which appear only once. This material consisted of peripheral blood, taken at surgery. The receptors originated from a girl aged 2 to 10 with Rasmussen encephalitis and intractable seizures. Each CDR3 is given with its conserved first and last residue. Each record gives: V gene, CDR3 length, D gene, clone size, J gene, CDR3 DNA, CDR3 protein. D genes are given only for firm matches. Clone size is not always given. Where it is, it says once, few, many or a class for expanded clones.

V gene: TRBV28; CDR3 length: 12; D gene: .; clone size: few; J gene: TRBJ1-2; CDR3 DNA: TGTGCCAGCTGGGAGACGGTTTATGGCTACACCTTC; CDR3 protein: CASWETVYGYTF
V gene: TRBV6-5; CDR3 length: 14; D gene: .; clone size: .; J gene: TRBJ2-4; CDR3 DNA: TGTGCCAGCAGAACAGGGTTAGCCAAAAACATTCAGTACTTC; CDR3 protein: CASRTGLAKNIQYF
V gene: TRBV6-6; CDR3 length: 14; D gene: .; clone size: few; J gene: TRBJ1-1; CDR3 DNA: TGTGCCAGCAGTTACACCCCGCGGGGCACTGAAGCTTTCTTT; CDR3 protein: CASSYTPRGTEAFF
V gene: TRBV10-1; CDR3 length: 12; D gene: .; clone size: .; J gene: TRBJ1-5; CDR3 DNA: TGCGCCAGCAGTGCGGTGAATCAGCCCCAGCATTTT; CDR3 protein: CASSAVNQPQHF
V gene: TRBV27; CDR3 length: 15; D gene: .; clone size: .; J gene: TRBJ1-1; CDR3 DNA: TGTGCCAGCAGTTTATCGCGGGGGGGGCTTACTGAAGCTTTCTTT; CDR3 protein: CASSLSRGGLTEAFF
V gene: TRBV12-3/TRBV12-4; CDR3 length: 13; D gene: .; clone size: .; J gene: TRBJ1-6; CDR3 DNA: TGTGCCAGCAGCCCTATGAGTGGCCCACCCCTCCACTTT; CDR3 protein: CASSPMSGPPLHF
V gene: TRBV12-5; CDR3 length: 14; D gene: .; clone size: .; J gene: TRBJ2-4; CDR3 DNA: TGTGCTAGTGGCCCGGGGACACGGAATAACATTCAGTACTTC; CDR3 protein: CASGPGTRNNIQYF
V gene: TRBV7-3; CDR3 length: 15; D gene: .; clone size: .; J gene: TRBJ1-3; CDR3 DNA: TGTGCCAGCAGCTTGACGGTGGGCTCTGGAAACACCATATATTTT; CDR3 protein: CASSLTVGSGNTIYF
V gene: TRBV27; CDR3 length: 12; D gene: .; clone size: once; J gene: TRBJ2-7; CDR3 DNA: TGTGCCAGCAGTCGGGGACCCTACGAGCAGTACTTC; CDR3 protein: CASSRGPYEQYF
V gene: TRBV7-8; CDR3 length: 15; D gene: TRBD2; clone size: .; J gene: TRBJ2-1; CDR3 DNA: TGTGCCAGCAGTGTACTAGCGGGAGGTTCCAATGAGCAGTTCTTC; CDR3 protein: CASSVLAGGSNEQFF
V gene: TRBV7-3; CDR3 length: 13; D gene: .; clone size: .; J gene: TRBJ2-3; CDR3 DNA: TGTGCCAGCAGCGGAGCCGGTCCAGATACGCAGTATTTT; CDR3 protein: CASSGAGPDTQYF
V gene: TRBV6-6; CDR3 length: 14; D gene: .; clone size: once; J gene: TRBJ2-2; CDR3 DNA: TGTGCCAGCAGTTTGGAAGGGTACACCGGGGAGCTGTTTTTT; CDR3 protein: CASSLEGYTGELFF
V gene: TRBV4-1; CDR3 length: 15; D gene: TRBD2; clone size: .; J gene: TRBJ2-7; CDR3 DNA: TGCGCCAGCAGCCTGGAGACTAGCGGGGGCTACGAGCAGTACTTC; CDR3 protein: CASSLETSGGYEQYF
V gene: TRBV12-3/TRBV12-4; CDR3 length: 12; D gene: .; clone size: .; J gene: TRBJ1-2; CDR3 DNA: TGTGCCAGCAGTCCAGGGACGGGTGGCTACACCTTC; CDR3 protein: CASSPGTGGYTF
V gene: TRBV4-1; CDR3 length: 16; D gene: TRBD2; clone size: .; J gene: TRBJ2-2; CDR3 DNA: TGCGCCAGCAGCCTCCTTAAACAGCGGGGGCTCGGGGAGCTGTTTTTT; CDR3 protein: CASSLLKQRGLGELFF
V gene: TRBV19; CDR3 length: 14; D gene: .; clone size: .; J gene: TRBJ1-2; CDR3 DNA: TGTGCCAGTAGCCCCGGGATTGGGGTTAATGGCTACACCTTC; CDR3 protein: CASSPGIGVNGYTF
V gene: TRBV28; CDR3 length: 15; D gene: .; clone size: .; J gene: TRBJ2-7; CDR3 DNA: TGTGCCAGCAGTTCTCCACAGGGTCATCCCTACGAGCAGTACTTC; CDR3 protein: CASSSPQGHPYEQYF
V gene: TRBV30; CDR3 length: 12; D gene: TRBD1; clone size: .; J gene: TRBJ1-2; CDR3 DNA: TGTGCCTGGGCGGCACCGGGACAGGCTTACACCTTC; CDR3 protein: CAWAAPGQAYTF
V gene: TRBV29-1; CDR3 length: 12; D gene: .; clone size: once; J gene: TRBJ2-3; CDR3 DNA: TGCAGCGTTGAGTTTTCCACAGATACGCAGTATTTT; CDR3 protein: CSVEFSTDTQYF
V gene: TRBV7-8; CDR3 length: 13; D gene: .; clone size: few; J gene: TRBJ1-1; CDR3 DNA: TGTGCCAGCAGCGAGACGGGTTTCACTGAAGCTTTCTTT; CDR3 protein: CASSETGFTEAFF
V gene: TRBV7-9; CDR3 length: 15; D gene: .; clone size: few; J gene: TRBJ2-7; CDR3 DNA: TGTGCCAGCAGCTTACTGGCAGGAAGCTCCTACGAGCAGTACTTC; CDR3 protein: CASSLLAGSSYEQYF
V gene: TRBV5-4; CDR3 length: 14; D gene: TRBD1; clone size: .; J gene: TRBJ1-6; CDR3 DNA: TGTGCCAGCAGCTTGGAGACAGGGAGTTCACCCCTCCACTTT; CDR3 protein: CASSLETGSSPLHF
V gene: TRBV10-3; CDR3 length: 16; D gene: TRBD2; clone size: .; J gene: TRBJ2-5; CDR3 DNA: TGTGCCATCAGTGATGGACTAGCGGGAGTCCAAGAGACCCAGTACTTC; CDR3 protein: CAISDGLAGVQETQYF
V gene: TRBV11-2; CDR3 length: 13; D gene: .; clone size: once; J gene: TRBJ1-5; CDR3 DNA: TGTGCCAGCAGCTTAGGAGGCGGACAGCCCCAGCATTTT; CDR3 protein: CASSLGGGQPQHF
V gene: TRBV29-1; CDR3 length: 13; D gene: .; clone size: .; J gene: TRBJ2-7; CDR3 DNA: TGCAGCGCCGGGGGTTGGTCGGACTACGAGCAGTACTTC; CDR3 protein: CSAGGWSDYEQYF
V gene: TRBV5-4; CDR3 length: 14; D gene: .; clone size: .; J gene: TRBJ1-2; CDR3 DNA: TGTGCCAGCAGCTTACCAGCGTCTAACTATGGCTACACCTTC; CDR3 protein: CASSLPASNYGYTF
V gene: TRBV19; CDR3 length: 13; D gene: .; clone size: once; J gene: TRBJ2-5; CDR3 DNA: TGTGCCAGTGGGGGCACGATTCTTGAGACCCAGTACTTC; CDR3 protein: CASGGTILETQYF
V gene: TRBV5-5; CDR3 length: 15; D gene: .; clone size: .; J gene: TRBJ1-5; CDR3 DNA: TGTGCCAGCAGCTTGGCCGGTTCACGTAATCAGCCCCAGCATTTT; CDR3 protein: CASSLAGSRNQPQHF
V gene: TRBV7-9; CDR3 length: 13; D gene: .; clone size: .; J gene: TRBJ1-1; CDR3 DNA: TGTGCCAGCAGCCTACGACTGATGATCGAAGCTTTCTTT; CDR3 protein: CASSLRLMIEAFF
V gene: TRBV5-1; CDR3 length: 14; D gene: .; clone size: .; J gene: TRBJ1-1; CDR3 DNA: TGCGCCAGCAGCCCAGGGGTGCAGAACACTGAAGCTTTCTTT; CDR3 protein: CASSPGVQNTEAFF
V gene: TRBV19; CDR3 length: 11; D gene: .; clone size: .; J gene: TRBJ1-2; CDR3 DNA: TGTGCCAGTAGTATAGGACGTGGCTACACCTTC; CDR3 protein: CASSIGRGYTF
V gene: TRBV7-9; CDR3 length: 12; D gene: .; clone size: .; J gene: TRBJ1-1; CDR3 DNA: TGTGCCAGCAGCTCCGGTGGAACTGAAGCTTTCTTT; CDR3 protein: CASSSGGTEAFF
V gene: TRBV6-5; CDR3 length: 14; D gene: .; clone size: .; J gene: TRBJ1-6; CDR3 DNA: TGTGCCAGCAGTTACTGGCAGAGGAATTCACCCCTCCACTTT; CDR3 protein: CASSYWQRNSPLHF
V gene: TRBV7-6; CDR3 length: 13; D gene: .; clone size: .; J gene: TRBJ2-7; CDR3 DNA: TGTGCCAGCAGCTTGACGGGGGAGTACGAGCAGTACTTC; CDR3 protein: CASSLTGEYEQYF
V gene: TRBV30; CDR3 length: 14; D gene: .; clone size: .; J gene: TRBJ1-1; CDR3 DNA: TGTGCCTGGAGTGGTCCGTTGACGAACACTGAAGCTTTCTTT; CDR3 protein: CAWSGPLTNTEAFF
V gene: TRBV15; CDR3 length: 15; D gene: TRBD1; clone size: .; J gene: TRBJ2-5; CDR3 DNA: TGTGCCACCAGCCCAGGAGGGACAGGGTTCGGGACCCAGTACTTC; CDR3 protein: CATSPGGTGFGTQYF
V gene: TRBV7-9; CDR3 length: 15; D gene: .; clone size: .; J gene: TRBJ2-1; CDR3 DNA: TGTGCCAGCAGCCAAGCCGGGAACCAGCTCAATGAGCAGTTCTTC; CDR3 protein: CASSQAGNQLNEQFF
V gene: TRBV9; CDR3 length: 16; D gene: .; clone size: .; J gene: TRBJ1-6; CDR3 DNA: TGTGCCAGCAGCGTCGCAGGGAGCTCCTATAATTCACCCCTCCACTTT; CDR3 protein: CASSVAGSSYNSPLHF
V gene: TRBV5-1; CDR3 length: 15; D gene: TRBD2; clone size: .; J gene: TRBJ2-1; CDR3 DNA: TGCGCCAGCAGCTTAGCGGGGAACTCCTACAATGAGCAGTTCTTC; CDR3 protein: CASSLAGNSYNEQFF
V gene: TRBV4-1; CDR3 length: 15; D gene: .; clone size: .; J gene: TRBJ2-3; CDR3 DNA: TGCGCCAGCAGCCCCGGCATGGGGGCCGGAGATACGCAGTATTTT; CDR3 protein: CASSPGMGAGDTQYF
V gene: TRBV6-5; CDR3 length: 13; D gene: .; clone size: .; J gene: TRBJ2-1; CDR3 DNA: TGTGCCAGCAGCTGGACAGCGTACAATGAGCAGTTCTTC; CDR3 protein: CASSWTAYNEQFF
V gene: TRBV11-2; CDR3 length: 13; D gene: .; clone size: .; J gene: TRBJ1-5; CDR3 DNA: TGTGCCAGCAGCTTCGAGAGCGATCAGCCCCAGCATTTT; CDR3 protein: CASSFESDQPQHF
V gene: TRBV11-1; CDR3 length: 14; D gene: .; clone size: .; J gene: TRBJ2-2; CDR3 DNA: TGTGCCAGCAGCACCAGGGGGGACACCGGGGAGCTGTTTTTT; CDR3 protein: CASSTRGDTGELFF
V gene: TRBV5-6; CDR3 length: 14; D gene: TRBD1; clone size: .; J gene: TRBJ1-5; CDR3 DNA: TGTGCCAGCAGCTTAAGAGGGGGCACTCAGCCCCAGCATTTT; CDR3 protein: CASSLRGGTQPQHF
V gene: TRBV5-6; CDR3 length: 17; D gene: .; clone size: .; J gene: TRBJ2-3; CDR3 DNA: TGTGCCAGCAGCTTGCAGTTCCAGGACGTACACACAGATACGCAGTATTTT; CDR3 protein: CASSLQFQDVHTDTQYF
V gene: TRBV12-3/TRBV12-4; CDR3 length: 13; D gene: .; clone size: .; J gene: TRBJ2-7; CDR3 DNA: TGTGCCAGCAGCCCGGGACGGGCCTACGAGCAGTACTTC; CDR3 protein: CASSPGRAYEQYF
V gene: TRBV6-6; CDR3 length: 15; D gene: .; clone size: once; J gene: TRBJ1-6; CDR3 DNA: TGTGCCAGCAGTTATGCGGACAGTTATAATTCACCCCTCCACTTT; CDR3 protein: CASSYADSYNSPLHF
V gene: TRBV6-5; CDR3 length: 13; D gene: .; clone size: once; J gene: TRBJ2-7; CDR3 DNA: TGTGCCAGCAGTTCCCCCGACAGCTACGAGCAGTACTTC; CDR3 protein: CASSSPDSYEQYF
V gene: TRBV11-3; CDR3 length: 15; D gene: .; clone size: .; J gene: TRBJ1-1; CDR3 DNA: TGTGCCAGCAGCTTAGCTGGCAGCCCGAACACTGAAGCTTTCTTT; CDR3 protein: CASSLAGSPNTEAFF
V gene: TRBV19; CDR3 length: 15; D gene: TRBD2; clone size: .; J gene: TRBJ2-7; CDR3 DNA: TGTGCCAGTAGTAGTCGGGAGGGCCTCTCCTACGAGCAGTACTTC; CDR3 protein: CASSSREGLSYEQYF
V gene: TRBV6-5; CDR3 length: 14; D gene: TRBD1; clone size: .; J gene: TRBJ2-3; CDR3 DNA: TGTGCCAGCAGTAAGACAGGGGGCATAGATACGCAGTATTTT; CDR3 protein: CASSKTGGIDTQYF
V gene: TRBV5-8; CDR3 length: 15; D gene: TRBD1; clone size: .; J gene: TRBJ1-1; CDR3 DNA: TGTGCCAGCAGCGCCTGGGACAGGGGGCCAGGTGAAGCTTTCTTT; CDR3 protein: CASSAWDRGPGEAFF
V gene: TRBV15; CDR3 length: 14; D gene: .; clone size: once; J gene: TRBJ2-7; CDR3 DNA: TGTGCCACCAGCAGAGATTTTTCCAGAGCCGAGCAGTACTTC; CDR3 protein: CATSRDFSRAEQYF
V gene: TRBV12-5; CDR3 length: 16; D gene: TRBD2; clone size: .; J gene: TRBJ2-1; CDR3 DNA: TGTGCTAGTGGTCAGACTAGCGGGAGGGCCGGAAATGAGCAGTTCTTC; CDR3 protein: CASGQTSGRAGNEQFF
V gene: TRBV5-4; CDR3 length: 13; D gene: TRBD1; clone size: .; J gene: TRBJ1-2; CDR3 DNA: TGTGCCAGCAGGCCCACAGGGGCCTATGGCTACACCTTC; CDR3 protein: CASRPTGAYGYTF
V gene: TRBV27; CDR3 length: 13; D gene: .; clone size: .; J gene: TRBJ2-3; CDR3 DNA: TGTGCCAGCAGTTTATTCCTCACAGATACGCAGTATTTT; CDR3 protein: CASSLFLTDTQYF
V gene: TRBV20-1; CDR3 length: 11; D gene: TRBD1; clone size: .; J gene: TRBJ2-3; CDR3 DNA: TGCTCATACAGGGGTGCAGATACGCAGTATTTT; CDR3 protein: CSYRGADTQYF
V gene: TRBV7-8; CDR3 length: 13; D gene: .; clone size: .; J gene: TRBJ1-1; CDR3 DNA: TGTGCCAGCAGCTTACCCGGTGGGACTGAAGCTTTCTTT; CDR3 protein: CASSLPGGTEAFF